The TCR beta chain described here comes from a study of shared clonotypes between healthy human individuals. Background on the study: The plates for each donor numbered three CD4 naive, three CD4 memory, two CD8 naive and one CD8 memory. Study-wide findings and caveats: Shared across a few donors were about 4.6% of the naive CD4 clonotypes. Naive subsets usually exceeded memory subsets in estimated richness.

Sequenced by immunoSEQ multiplex PCR; TCRdb stores in-frame clones only, minus some. The sample holds some 2.3 million clones, approximately 95% seen once. A CD45RA+ naive subset and a CD45RA-negative memory subset were split from CD4+ cells. With respect to this clone: Its specificity is not known.

V shed 1 base, J shed 5 bases, and the junction held 8 bases outside the gene matches. CDR1 is MNHEY and CDR2 is SMNVEV in the germline V gene (reference sequence). The CDR3 consists of 16 residues. Sequenced input: naive CD4+ T cells from PBMCs. Regarding subset: CD45RA+ positively selected. The chain uses TRBV27 and TRBJ2-3, with TRBD2 matching over 8 bases. This TCR came from a man between 18 and 35 years old in good health. Some clones in this sample may be carry-over from other donors' samples. The CDR3 here is CASSLLQAGAVDTQYF. CDR3 DNA sequence: TGTGCCAGCAGTTTATTACAAGCGGGAGCTGTAGATACGCAGTATTTT.